This TCR beta chain was recovered during a study of blood T cell repertoires in COVID-19. Authors' analysis steps: Reference gene primer amplification in the assay estimated nucleated cell counts. Profiled with immunoSEQ multiplex PCR; TCRdb holds only in-frame clones, not every one. D and trimming come from the DNA, and the V and J calls and clone size come from that table. The profile covers some 500,000 clones, with roughly 90% appearing a single time and approximately 1.8% taken by the ten largest. The cohort comprised adults aged roughly 18 to 90 years residing in approximately 22 US areas. Which cohort a participant joined came from the clinical history participants gave. Trimming cost V 5 bases and J 2 bases; bases outside gene matches: 6. CDR1 is SGHNT, CDR2 YYREEE, per germline (reference sequence). The CDR3 runs to 15 residues.

The V gene is TRBV5-4, the J gene TRBJ2-3; 9 bases map to TRBD2. The source of this sequence is a middle-aged woman who had recovered from COVID-19. Sequenced input: PBMCs or T cells enriched from blood (not recorded which). The CDR3 region is CASSLSGSATDTQYF. The CDR3 DNA sequence: TGTGCCAGCAGTCTTAGCGGGAGTGCCACAGATACGCAGTATTTT.